The 7 T cell receptor beta chains below were found in one sample sequenced in a study of PD-1 blockade in classical Hodgkin lymphoma. The protocol was immunoSEQ multiplex PCR, while the TCRdb copy is restricted to in-frame clones and leaves out a portion. The table has just under 65,000 clones, more than 80% seen once. Regarding time point: cycle 4 day 1 (C4D1), after more than five weeks of nivolumab. The patients all showed relapse after autologous stem cell transplantation, while their brentuximab vedotin exposure varied. Specimen: peripheral blood mononuclear cells (PBMCs), collected before the fourth cycle of nivolumab. Every receptor here comes from a human donor with classical Hodgkin lymphoma.

The chain uses TRBV9 and TRBJ2-5, with 12 bases aligning to TRBD1. J lost 5 bases, V lost 4 bases, and 3 bases had no gene match. CDR1 is SGDLS and CDR2 is YYNGEE in the germline V gene. The CDR3 has 14 residues. CDR3 residues: CASSRGQGAETQYF. CDR3 DNA: TGTGCCAGCAGCAGGGGACAGGGGGCGGAGACCCAGTACTTC. The whole variable domain, filled in from reference TRBV9 and TRBJ2-5, reads DSGVTQTPKHLITATGQRVTLRCSPRSGDLSVYWYQQSLDQGLQFLIQYYNGEERAKGNILERFSAQQFPDLHSELNLSSLELGDSALYFCASSRGQGAETQYFGPGTRLLVL.

The CDR3 coding sequence is TGTGCCTCCTCTAGCGGGGAGACCCAGTACTTC. This codes for CASSSGETQYF. The gene calls are TRBV19 and TRBJ2-5; TRBD2 matches 8 bases. Germline CDR1 and CDR2: LNHDA and SQIVND (reference sequence). The CDR3 extends over 11 amino acids. The junction had 4 bases not matched to a gene; V was cut back by 11 bases and J by 5 bases.

The gene calls are TRBV5-8 and TRBJ2-5; 7 positions agree with TRBD2. Per the germline V gene, CDR1 is SGHTS and CDR2 is YDEGEE. V shed 4 bases, J shed 0 bases, and the junction held 12 bases outside the gene matches. The CDR3 loop spans 17 amino acids. The CDR3 sequence: CASSQTFERGHQETQYF. The CDR3 DNA reads as TGTGCCAGCAGCCAAACGTTCGAGCGGGGCCACCAAGAGACCCAGTACTTC.

The CDR3 spells CASSFLAGEGADTQYF. DNA of the CDR3: TGTGCCAGCAGTTTTCTAGCGGGAGAAGGCGCAGATACGCAGTATTTT. The V and J genes are TRBV27 and TRBJ2-3; 10 bases map to TRBD2. Germline V lookup: CDR1 MNHEY, CDR2 SMNVEV (reference sequence). V gave up 3 bases and J gave up 4 bases; unmatched junction bases: 7. There are 16 residues in the CDR3.

The chain uses TRBV11-2 and TRBJ1-4, with a possible D match to TRBD1 (5 bases). Germline V gene sequence: CDR1 SGHAT, CDR2 FQNNGV. This CDR3 region has 13 residues. The germline V and J ends were trimmed by 6 bases and 7 bases, with 12 bases remaining between them. The CDR3 region is CASRGVVGEKLFF. The CDR3, as DNA: TGTGCCAGCAGGGGGGTCGTAGGTGAAAAACTGTTTTTT.

V is TRBV2 and J is TRBJ2-7; 8 nucleotides line up with TRBD2. J lost 3 bases, V lost 6 bases, and 7 bases had no gene match. Looked up from germline, CDR1 is SNHLY and CDR2 is FYNNEI. This CDR3 is built from 14 residues. DNA of the CDR3: TGTGCCAGCAGGCGGACTAGCTCAGTCTACGAGCAGTACTTC. Protein product: CASRRTSSVYEQYF.

This chain links TRBV5-1 with TRBJ2-7, with TRBD1 as a possible D gene (5 bases). CDR3 size: 16 residues. The V gene's germline CDR1 is SGHRS and CDR2 YFSETQ. Trimming took 0 bases from V and 0 from J, leaving 13 bases between them. Here the CDR3 DNA reads TGCGCCAGCAGCTTGGATGTGCTCCAGGGCTCCTACGAGCAGTACTTC. It yields the protein CASSLDVLQGSYEQYF.